One and the same sample provided the 25 T cell receptor beta chains below, sequenced in a study of long-term antiretroviral therapy in people with HIV. Version v3.0 of the immunoSEQ assay was performed at survey level. The protocol was immunoSEQ multiplex PCR, while the TCRdb copy is restricted to in-frame clones and leaves out a portion. Here the sample spans about 25,000 clones, about 77% being singletons. The source material was unsorted PBMCs, sampled 0.5 years after starting antiretroviral therapy. These receptors originate from a middle-aged woman with HIV.

The chain recombines TRBV5-6 with TRBJ1-1; no clear D gene. The CDR3 has 14 residues. Germline V gene lookup returns CDR1 SGHDT and CDR2 YYEEEE. Trimming removed 4 bases from V and 5 bases from J, with 15 bases in between. This chain's CDR3 is CASSRLAHLTEAFF. The CDR3 DNA sequence: TGTGCCAGCAGCCGACTGGCGCATTTGACTGAAGCTTTCTTT.

The chain links TRBV27 to TRBJ2-7; 11 nucleotides line up with TRBD2. V was pared by 2 bases and J by 0 bases, with 9 bases of the junction left unmatched. Per germline, CDR1 MNHEY and CDR2 SMNVEV (reference sequence). This CDR3 has 18 residues. This chain's CDR3 is CASSLALAGGPSSYEQYF. CDR3 bases: TGTGCCAGCAGTTTAGCCCTAGCGGGGGGCCCAAGCTCCTACGAGCAGTACTTC.

The V call is TRBV6-5, the J call TRBJ1-4; D not certain. The germline V gene encodes CDR1 MNHEY and CDR2 SVGAGI. The ends were cut back, 6 bases at V and 0 bases at J, with 11 bases in the middle. The CDR3 consists of 15 residues. In DNA form, the CDR3 reads TGTGCCAGCAGAACATTGGGGACAACTAATGAAAAACTGTTTTTT. Translation gives CASRTLGTTNEKLFF.

V is TRBV30 and J is TRBJ2-1; D is uncertain. The CDR3 consists of 11 residues. Germline V gives CDR1 GTSNPN, CDR2 SVGIG (reference sequence). V gave up 0 bases and J gave up 7 bases, with 4 bases separating them. The CDR3 nucleotides are TGTGCCTGGAGTGTACAGAATGAGCAGTTCTTC. As protein: CAWSVQNEQFF. The full variable domain, its missing parts supplied by reference TRBV30 and TRBJ2-1, is SQTIHQWPATLVQPVGSPLSLECTVEGTSNPNLYWYRQAAGRGLQLLFYSVGIGQISSEVPQNLSASRPQDRQFILSSKKLLLSDSGFYLCAWSVQNEQFFGPGTRLTVL.

The chain uses TRBV28 and TRBJ2-5; D may match TRBD1 or TRBD2 (6 bases each). The length of the CDR3 is 15 residues. From germline, CDR1 is MDHEN and CDR2 SYDVKM. The ends were cut back, 3 bases at V and 6 bases at J, with 17 bases in the middle. The CDR3 loop reads CASSFRGVTGKTQYF. The CDR3 DNA follows: TGTGCCAGCAGTTTTAGGGGGGTTACGGGAAAGACCCAGTACTTC. Full variable domain (remainder filled in from reference TRBV28 and TRBJ2-5): DVKVTQSSRYLVKRTGEKVFLECVQDMDHENMFWYRQDPGLGLRLIYFSYDVKMKEKGDIPEGYSVSREKKERFSLILESASTNQTSMYLCASSFRGVTGKTQYFGPGTRLLVL.

This rearrangement joins TRBV15 to TRBJ1-4, with D unclear. There are 13 residues in the CDR3. V lost 0 bases and J 8 bases, leaving 7 bases between the germline ends. Germline assignment: CDR1 LNHNV and CDR2 YYDKDF (reference sequence). CDR3 region: CATSRDRGEKLFF. CDR3 nucleotides: TGTGCCACCAGCAGAGATAGAGGGGAAAAACTGTTTTTT.

V is TRBV5-1 and J is TRBJ2-2, with a possible D match to TRBD1 (6 bases). V lost 0 bases to trimming and J lost 0 bases, with 9 bases between them. Germline V CDR1 and CDR2: SGHRS, YFSETQ. The CDR3 totals 16 residues. CDR3 nucleotide sequence: TGCGCCAGCAGCTTGGAAGGGGGTTCGAACACCGGGGAGCTGTTTTTT. Encoded protein: CASSLEGGSNTGELFF. The full variable domain, in which reference TRBV5-1 and TRBJ2-2 provide the parts outside the CDR3, is KAGVTQTPRYLIKTRGQQVTLSCSPISGHRSVSWYQQTPGQGLQFLFEYFSETQRNKGNFPGRFSGRQFSNSRSEMNVSTLELGDSALYLCASSLEGGSNTGELFFGEGSRLTVL.

In its sample, this clone was seen once. J is TRBJ1-1 and V is TRBV30; D is uncertain. This CDR3 has 12 amino acids. Trimming pared 0 bases from V and 9 bases from J, leaving 11 bases between. Germline V gives CDR1 GTSNPN, CDR2 SVGIG (reference sequence). The chain's CDR3 is CAWSVGVRKAFF. CDR3 coding DNA: TGTGCCTGGAGTGTGGGCGTCCGAAAAGCTTTCTTT.

V is TRBV5-1 and J is TRBJ1-1; D unresolved. CDR3 length: 11 amino acids. The germline V and J ends were trimmed by 3 bases and 10 bases, with 10 bases remaining between them. Germline V CDR1 and CDR2: SGHRS, YFSETQ. The CDR3 sequence is CASSSGPSAFF. CDR3 nucleotide sequence: TGCGCCAGCAGCTCCGGACCTTCAGCTTTCTTT.

The rearrangement links TRBV6-5 to TRBJ2-5; either TRBD1 or TRBD2 may supply D (6 bases each). Germline V gene data show CDR1 as MNHEY and CDR2 as SVGAGI. V lost 7 bases to trimming and J lost 2 bases, with 17 bases between them. The CDR3 sequence is 15 residues long. CDR3 DNA: TGTGCCAGCACCCAGCTGTCGGGGGCTCAAGAGACCCAGTACTTC. Translated, it gives CASTQLSGAQETQYF.

The V call is TRBV7-9, the J call TRBJ1-2; 8 bases fit TRBD1. V lost 8 bases and J lost 8; bases outside the gene matches: 13. The CDR3 contains 14 residues. CDR1 is SEHNR, CDR2 FQNEAQ, per germline (reference sequence). CDR3 sequence: CASRLRQGAGGYTF. The CDR3 DNA is TGTGCCAGCCGGTTGAGGCAGGGGGCCGGGGGCTACACCTTC. Looking up the rest from reference TRBV7-9 and TRBJ1-2 gives the full variable domain: DTGVSQNPRHKITKRGQNVTFRCDPISEHNRLYWYRQTLGQGPEFLTYFQNEAQLEKSRLLSDRFSAERPKGSFSTLEIQRTEQGDSAMYLCASRLRQGAGGYTFGSGTRLTVV.

The V gene is TRBV27, the J gene TRBJ1-1; 7 bases agree with TRBD1. CDR3 length: 14 amino acids. V dropped 5 bases and J dropped 1; count of bases not matched to a gene: 4. Germline V gene sequence: CDR1 MNHEY, CDR2 SMNVEV (reference sequence). DNA of the CDR3: TGTGCCAGCAGTCGACAGGGTTGGAACACTGAAGCTTTCTTT. It translates to CASSRQGWNTEAFF.

The rearrangement joins TRBV19 to TRBJ1-3, with 7 bases identical to TRBD1. The germline V gene encodes CDR1 LNHDA and CDR2 SQIVND (reference sequence). Unmatched junction bases numbered 3, after V lost 7 bases and J lost 0 bases. The CDR3 covers 14 residues. Here the CDR3 reads CASTTGASGNTIYF. CDR3 DNA: TGTGCCAGTACAACAGGGGCCTCTGGAAACACCATATATTTT.

This rearrangement joins TRBV7-6 to TRBJ1-3, with D unresolved. Germline CDR1 and CDR2: SGHVS and FNYEAQ. CDR3 length: 14 amino acids. V was pared by 4 bases and J by 0 bases, with 7 bases between. CDR3 DNA sequence: TGTGCCAGCAGCTCCGAGCACTCTGGAAACACCATATATTTT. It translates to CASSSEHSGNTIYF.

This clone was seen just once. The J gene is TRBJ2-1, the V gene TRBV21-1. TRBV21-1 constitutes a pseudogene. The CDR3 runs to 18 residues. The CDR3 region has the DNA TGTGCCAGCAGCAAATTGAGGATCCTGGACCTCTCCTACAATGAGCAGTTCTTC. Residues: CASSKLRILDLSYNEQFF.

The genes are TRBV5-5 and TRBJ1-5, with 9 nucleotides matching TRBD1. Germline lookup yields CDR1 SGHKS and CDR2 YYEKEE (reference sequence). This CDR3 region has 13 residues. J was trimmed by 5 bases and V by 4 bases; bases with no gene match: 1. CDR3 nucleotide sequence: TGTGCCAGCAGCCGGACAGGGGATCAGCCCCAGCATTTT. Its protein product is CASSRTGDQPQHF. The variable domain in full, with the rest retrieved from reference TRBV5-5 and TRBJ1-5, is DAGVTQSPTHLIKTRGQQVTLRCSPISGHKSVSWYQQVLGQGPQFIFQYYEKEERGRGNFPDRFSARQFPNYSSELNVNALLLGDSALYLCASSRTGDQPQHFGDGTRLSIL.

The J gene is TRBJ1-2, the V gene TRBV7-8, with TRBD1 matching over 10 bases. There are 13 residues in the CDR3. Germline CDR1 reads SGHVS; CDR2 reads FQNEAQ. Trimming removed 5 bases from V and 7 bases from J; junction bases left unmatched: 4. The CDR3 DNA is TGTGCCAGCAGCCAACGGACAGGGGGTGGCTACACCTTC. It encodes CASSQRTGGGYTF.

V and J are TRBV4-1 and TRBJ2-1; 8 positions agree with TRBD2. Germline V gene sequence: CDR1 MGHRA, CDR2 YSYEKL. The CDR3 is made up of 16 amino acids. V gave up 1 base and J gave up 3 bases; unmatched junction bases: 5. CDR3 nucleotide sequence: TGCGCCAGCAGCCAAGCTGCCGGGACTAGCTACAATGAGCAGTTCTTC. Its translation: CASSQAAGTSYNEQFF.

This clone turned up a few times. The V and J genes are TRBV10-1 and TRBJ1-6; D ambiguous. This CDR3 contains 15 residues. The germline CDR1 and CDR2 sequences are WNHNN and SYGVQD (reference sequence). Trimming took off 4 bases at V and 7 bases at J, with 14 bases between the two ends. The CDR3: CASSVYSLNNSPLHF. The DNA for the CDR3 is TGCGCCAGCAGTGTGTACAGTCTAAACAATTCACCCCTCCACTTT.

This clone was seen a handful of times. The CDR3 DNA follows: TGTGCCAGCAGCTTATCGGACAGGGAGGGCCTGTATGGCTACACCTTC. This sequence encodes CASSLSDREGLYGYTF. The chain couples TRBV7-9 to TRBJ1-2, with TRBD1 matching 8 bases. The CDR3 runs 16 residues. CDR1 and CDR2 (germline): SEHNR, FQNEAQ (reference sequence). Losses at the gene ends were 2 bases for V and 5 bases for J; bases not matched to a gene: 10.

This chain joins TRBV7-9 and TRBJ1-3; tentative D call: TRBD1 (6 bases). The CDR3 runs 14 residues. The germline CDR1 and CDR2 sequences are SEHNR and FQNEAQ (reference sequence). The V end lost 3 bases, the J end lost 9 bases, and 15 bases lay between the germline ends. CDR3 DNA sequence: TGTGCCAGCAGCTTTGCGGGGGGGCTGGCCACCATATATTTT. Translated: CASSFAGGLATIYF.

The V and J genes are TRBV6-1 and TRBJ2-5; TRBD2 matches 9 bases. The V segment lost 5 bases and the J segment 4 bases; nucleotides outside the gene matches: 5. This CDR3 is built from 14 residues. Germline CDR1 MNHNS, CDR2 SASEGT. This CDR3 is CASSPAGGRETQYF. The DNA for the CDR3 is TGTGCCAGCAGTCCAGCGGGGGGCAGAGAGACCCAGTACTTC.

The chain recombines TRBV7-2 with TRBJ2-3; D gene ambiguous. CDR1 and CDR2 (germline): SGHTA, FQGNSA. This CDR3 comprises 12 residues. V lost 5 bases, J lost 6 bases, and 9 bases lay in between. CDR3 sequence reads: CASSLYGDTQYF. In DNA, the CDR3 is TGTGCCAGCAGCCTGTACGGGGATACGCAGTATTTT.

The chain couples TRBV6-5 to TRBJ1-2; the D is unclear. Per the germline V gene, CDR1 is MNHEY and CDR2 is SVGAGI. The CDR3 is 15 residues long. The ends were cut back, 2 bases at V and 4 bases at J, with 14 bases in the middle. Here the CDR3 reads CASSYAQARTYGYTF. CDR3 sequence (DNA): TGTGCCAGCAGTTACGCTCAGGCTAGAACCTATGGCTACACCTTC.

The chain is built from TRBV7-9 and TRBJ1-2; D not resolved. Trimming shortened V by 6 bases and J by 3 bases, and 8 bases separated the two germline ends. There are 12 residues in the CDR3. Germline values: CDR1 SEHNR, CDR2 FQNEAQ (reference sequence). The CDR3 loop reads CASSPGDYGYTF. For the CDR3, the DNA is TGTGCCAGCAGTCCGGGTGACTATGGCTACACCTTC.